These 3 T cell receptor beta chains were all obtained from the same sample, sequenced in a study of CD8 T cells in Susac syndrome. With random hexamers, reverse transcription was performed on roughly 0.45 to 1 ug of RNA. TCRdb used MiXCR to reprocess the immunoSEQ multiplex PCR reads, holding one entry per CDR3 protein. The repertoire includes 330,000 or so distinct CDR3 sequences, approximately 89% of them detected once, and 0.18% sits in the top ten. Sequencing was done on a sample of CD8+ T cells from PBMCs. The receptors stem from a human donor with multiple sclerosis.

CDR3 bases: TGTGCCAGCAGCTTGTGGGTGTCAGGGACGAACACTGAAGCTTTCTTT. Its translation: CASSLWVSGTNTEAFF. The rearrangement links TRBV5-5 to TRBJ1-1; weak D call: TRBD1 (5 bases). Germline CDR1 and CDR2: SGHKS and YYEKEE (reference sequence). V was cut by 1 base and J by 1 base, with 14 bases left in between. The CDR3 sequence is 16 residues long.

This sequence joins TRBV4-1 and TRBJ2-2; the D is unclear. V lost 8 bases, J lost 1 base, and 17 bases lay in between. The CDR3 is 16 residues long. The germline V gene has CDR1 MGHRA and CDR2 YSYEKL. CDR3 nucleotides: TGCGCCAGCGCCAATCTAGGATGGAGGAACACCGGGGAGCTGTTTTTT. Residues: CASANLGWRNTGELFF.

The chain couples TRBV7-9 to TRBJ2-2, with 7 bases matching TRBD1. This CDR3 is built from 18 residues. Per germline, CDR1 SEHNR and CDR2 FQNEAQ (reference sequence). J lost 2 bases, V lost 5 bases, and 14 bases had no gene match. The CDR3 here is CASSVPIRTGTNTGELFF. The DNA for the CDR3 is TGTGCCAGCAGCGTGCCCATTAGGACAGGCACCAACACCGGGGAGCTGTTTTTT.